The source of this T cell receptor beta chain is a study of cytomegalovirus exposure and HLA in healthy donors. Study summary: Early released data comprised 80 million to 90 million unique TCRs from HLA-typed donors.

The PCR was carried out with 60 Vbeta primers and 13 Jbeta primers. Sequenced by immunoSEQ multiplex PCR; TCRdb stores in-frame clones only, minus some. The data hold tens of thousands of clones, with roughly 90% observed a single time. With respect to this clone: No antigen is known for it.

Study findings and constraints: TRBV6-2, TRBV6-3 and some other V segments were unresolvable in 87-base-pair reads. Sequencing probably produced one cluster of sequence variants that were highly shared. Later work associated roughly 17,000 TCR beta sequences with HLA alleles at 0.05 false discovery rate.

Germline V gives CDR1 MNHNY, CDR2 SVGAGI (reference sequence). The CDR3 is 14 residues long. Between the trimmed V and J ends, which lost 0 bases and 3 bases, there was a span of 9 bases. The sequenced sample consisted of PBMCs. The sequence was obtained from a woman in her 40s in good health and CMV-seropositive. This rearrangement joins TRBV6-6 to TRBJ2-7; unclear D gene. In DNA form, the CDR3 reads TGTGCCAGCAGTTACTCGATGGGCATCTACGAGCAGTACTTC. Its protein product is CASSYSMGIYEQYF.